The 20 T cell receptor beta chains listed next were all sequenced from one sample in a study of liver allograft versus peripheral blood T cells. Study-level information: Within transplanted livers, the T cell receptor repertoires were examined and compared against the repertoires present in the peripheral blood of liver transplant recipients.

TCRdb itself ran the reads through MiXCR, one entry per CDR3 protein. This table has some 14,000 distinct CDR3 sequences, more than 20% appearing once. The origin of the receptors is a human patient who had a liver transplant. The T cells may partly be graft donor cells.

The J gene is TRBJ2-7, the V gene TRBV11-2; D not certain. CDR3 length equals 13 residues. Germline V CDR1 and CDR2: SGHAT, FQNNGV. V gave up 5 bases and J gave up 1 base, with 9 bases separating them. The CDR3 DNA reads TGTGCCAGCAGCCGAGGACGGTCCTACGAGCAGTACTTC. It codes for CASSRGRSYEQYF.

With respect to this clonotype: Being one base from a much bigger clone, this may be a read error. The V and J genes are TRBV6-1 and TRBJ1-1, with no clear D. Germline CDR1 MNHNS, CDR2 SASEGT. V lost 8 bases and J lost 3, with 7 bases in between. The CDR3 has 11 amino acids. The CDR3 reads CASQEYTEAFF. The CDR3 nucleotides are TGTGCCAGCCAGGAGTACACTGAAGCTTTCTTT.

In this sample, this clonotype turned up many times. The V gene is TRBV6-2 or TRBV6-3, the J gene TRBJ1-4, with TRBD1 identical over 7 bases. From germline, CDR1 is MNHEY and CDR2 SVGEGT. Trimming cost V 7 bases and J 5 bases; bases outside gene matches: 10. The CDR3 sequence is 15 residues long. CDR3 protein: CASTPSGGENEKLFF. The CDR3 bases are TGTGCCAGCACTCCCTCAGGGGGGGAGAATGAAAAACTGTTTTTT.

This clonotype was observed at least ten times. The chain combines TRBV19 with TRBJ1-1, with 9 positions matching TRBD1. V lost 2 bases, J lost 2 bases, and 6 bases stayed unmatched. CDR1 and CDR2 from the germline V gene are LNHDA and SQIVND (reference sequence). This CDR3 has 16 amino acids. CDR3 nucleotides: TGTGCCAGTAGTATAACCCGGGACAGGGATAACACTGAAGCTTTCTTT. As protein: CASSITRDRDNTEAFF.

This clonotype is judged medium-sized. The gene calls are TRBV29-1 and TRBJ1-2, with 12 bases fitting TRBD1. Germline lookup yields CDR1 SQVTM and CDR2 ANQGSEA. Trimming at V came to 0 bases and at J to 8 bases, leaving 7 bases not matched to a gene. This CDR3 region has 15 residues. The CDR3 protein is CSVEDPPGTGGGYTF. The CDR3 coding sequence is TGCAGCGTTGAAGACCCTCCCGGGACAGGGGGCGGCTACACCTTC.

The genes are TRBV30 and TRBJ1-1; D perhaps matches TRBD1 (5 bases). V lost 0 bases to trimming and J lost 5 bases, with 10 bases between them. Germline V CDR1 and CDR2: GTSNPN, SVGIG (reference sequence). The CDR3 runs to 13 residues. The CDR3 region is CAWSVQVETEAFF. As DNA, the CDR3 is TGTGCCTGGAGTGTACAGGTGGAGACTGAAGCTTTCTTT.

This clonotype came up many times. The V gene is TRBV18, the J gene TRBJ1-6; D not resolved. In germline, CDR1 is KGHSH, CDR2 LQKENI. The length of the CDR3 is 15 residues. V was cut by 1 base and J by 10 bases, with 14 bases left in between. The chain's CDR3 is CASSPRSGLFSPLHF. DNA for the CDR3: TGTGCCAGCTCACCACGGTCCGGGTTGTTCTCACCCCTCCACTTT.

In DNA, the CDR3 is TGTGCCAGCTCACCAAACCAAGAGACCCAGTACTTC. The encoded protein is CASSPNQETQYF. This chain uses TRBV18 with TRBJ2-5; no clear D gene. Germline-derived CDR1 and CDR2 are KGHSH and LQKENI. V was clipped by 2 bases and J by 0 bases, with 1 base between them. The CDR3 length is 12 residues.

In this sample, this clonotype is medium-sized. The chain recombines TRBV18 with TRBJ1-1; TRBD1 matches 9 bases. From germline, CDR1 is KGHSH and CDR2 LQKENI. Trimming cost V 5 bases and J 0 bases; bases outside gene matches: 4. The CDR3 loop spans 15 amino acids. The CDR3 DNA reads as TGTGCCAGCTCAACCGGGACAGGGTTGAACACTGAAGCTTTCTTT. Residues: CASSTGTGLNTEAFF.

This clonotype qualifies as medium-sized. The chain combines TRBV18 with TRBJ1-4, with D unclear. The V gene's germline CDR1 is KGHSH and CDR2 LQKENI. CDR3 length: 13 amino acids. V gave up 3 bases and J gave up 8 bases, with 10 bases separating them. The CDR3 sequence is CASSPENGEKLFF. In DNA, the CDR3 is TGTGCCAGCTCACCCGAGAACGGGGAAAAACTGTTTTTT.

There are a few counts of this clonotype. The rearrangement uses TRBV6-2 or TRBV6-3 and TRBJ1-2; D is ambiguous. The CDR3 length is 13 residues. Per the germline V gene, CDR1 is MNHEY and CDR2 is SVGEGT. The germline V and J ends were trimmed by 2 bases and 4 bases, with 8 bases remaining between them. This CDR3 reads CASSYTQRYGYTF. The CDR3 DNA follows: TGTGCCAGCAGTTACACACAGCGCTATGGCTACACCTTC.

A few counts support this clonotype. V gene TRBV6-1 combines with J gene TRBJ1-2; 8 bases align to TRBD1. The length of the CDR3 is 12 residues. Germline-derived CDR1 and CDR2 are MNHNS and SASEGT. Trimming took 4 bases from V and 8 from J; bases not matched to a gene: 3. For the CDR3, the DNA is TGTGCCAGCAGTGCCCGACAGGGGGGCTACACCTTC. Its protein is CASSARQGGYTF.

The chain has TRBV5-6 and TRBJ2-5; D is undetermined. Germline V lookup: CDR1 SGHDT, CDR2 YYEEEE. The CDR3 length is 14 residues. Trimming removed 3 bases at V and 3 bases at J, with 12 bases between. The CDR3 nucleotides read TGTGCCAGCAGCTCGGACCCTGGGGAAGAGACCCAGTACTTC. Amino acids: CASSSDPGEETQYF. The full variable domain, its missing parts supplied by reference TRBV5-6 and TRBJ2-5, is DAGVTQSPTHLIKTRGQQVTLRCSPKSGHDTVSWYQQALGQGPQFIFQYYEEEERQRGNFPDRFSGHQFPNYSSELNVNALLLGDSALYLCASSSDPGEETQYFGPGTRLLVL.

V is TRBV18 and J is TRBJ1-2; TRBD1 is a possible D gene (6 bases). This CDR3 has 13 residues. The V end was cut by 3 bases, the J end by 7 bases, with 12 bases between. Per germline, CDR1 KGHSH and CDR2 LQKENI. CDR3 bases: TGTGCCAGCTCACCGGTACAGGGAGGTGGCTACACCTTC. Translation gives CASSPVQGGGYTF.

The chain uses TRBV18 and TRBJ2-7; 15 nucleotides match TRBD2. CDR1 and CDR2 (germline): KGHSH, LQKENI. The CDR3 is 17 amino acids. The V and J ends lost 2 bases and 2 bases, in that order; junction bases with no gene match: 4. DNA for the CDR3: TGTGCCAGCTCACCAGGACTAGCGGGGGGGCAAACCTACGAGCAGTACTTC. It encodes CASSPGLAGGQTYEQYF. The whole variable domain, remainder taken from reference TRBV18 and TRBJ2-7, is NAGVMQNPRHLVRRRGQEARLRCSPMKGHSHVYWYRQLPEEGLKFMVYLQKENIIDESGMPKERFSAEFPKEGPSILRIQQVVRGDSAAYFCASSPGLAGGQTYEQYFGPGTRLTVT.

Remarks on this clonotype: Without the conserved terminal phenylalanine or tryptophan, this CDR3 likely stems from a read error. No DNA is shown, since the ends of the CDR3 on it are uncertain; the CDR3 is the one TCRdb lists. The chain uses TRBV5-6 and TRBJ2-7. Ends included, the CDR3 has 9 residues. Germline values: CDR1 SGHDT, CDR2 YYEEEE. CDR3 sequence reads: CANSEMWVI.

This clonotype was detected ten times or more. The gene calls are TRBV7-9 and TRBJ1-2; D remains unclear. Trimming pared 2 bases from V and 1 base from J, leaving 14 bases between. The CDR3 runs 16 residues. Germline values: CDR1 SEHNR, CDR2 FQNEAQ (reference sequence). Written as DNA, the CDR3 is TGTGCCAGCAGCTTACGTAGGGCCGATGTTAACTATGGCTACACCTTC. Translation gives CASSLRRADVNYGYTF. Filled out from reference TRBV7-9 and TRBJ1-2, the complete variable domain reads DTGVSQNPRHKITKRGQNVTFRCDPISEHNRLYWYRQTLGQGPEFLTYFQNEAQLEKSRLLSDRFSAERPKGSFSTLEIQRTEQGDSAMYLCASSLRRADVNYGYTFGSGTRLTVV.

There are many counts of this clonotype. The rearrangement links TRBV7-2 to TRBJ1-2; D not certain. CDR1 is SGHTA, CDR2 FQGNSA, per germline. V was cut by 0 bases and J by 6 bases, with 11 bases left in between. This CDR3 has 14 residues. CDR3 loop: CASSLALRRDGYTF. The CDR3 coding sequence is TGTGCCAGCAGCTTAGCCCTCAGGAGAGATGGCTACACCTTC.

J is TRBJ1-2 and V is TRBV5-6, with a possible D match to TRBD1 (6 bases). This CDR3 comprises 12 residues. V shed 3 bases and J shed 8 bases, with 11 bases lying between them. Germline assignment: CDR1 SGHDT and CDR2 YYEEEE. In DNA form, the CDR3 reads TGTGCCAGCAGCTGGGGGGGGGCCGGCTACACCTTC. Translated: CASSWGGAGYTF.

The CDR3 DNA reads TGTGCCAGCCGGGACAGGGGGCTATCGAACACCGGGGAGCTGTTTTTT. It translates to CASRDRGLSNTGELFF. The J gene is TRBJ2-2, the V gene TRBV6-5, with 12 bases identical to TRBD1. The germline gives CDR1 MNHEY, CDR2 SVGAGI. V shed 8 bases, J shed 0 bases, and the junction held 4 bases outside the gene matches. This CDR3 comprises 16 residues.